The 21 T cell receptor beta chains below were found in one sample sequenced in a study of response to subunit inactivated influenza vaccine. TCRdb called the RT-PCR reads again in MiXCR, with one record for every CDR3 protein. The sample holds 150,000 to 200,000 distinct CDR3 sequences; roughly 12% are singletons and the top ten take approximately 30%. The data also belong to a second study, concerning T cells expressing NK-cell markers. In that study: Making the TCR beta cDNA relied on 5'RACE template switching with UMIs.

The material was CD8+ T cells sorted from PBMCs, obtained roughly 13 days after vaccination. These receptors came from a man aged 45-65 years who received an inactivated influenza vaccine.

In its sample, this clonotype was seen a few times. The chain carries TRBV9 and TRBJ2-5; tentative D call: TRBD1 (8 bases). Deletions cut 4 bases from V and 4 bases from J, with 20 bases between. The CDR3 extends over 16 amino acids. Germline CDR1 is SGDLS and CDR2 is YYNGEE. CDR3 in DNA: TGTGCCAGCAGCTCTGGAGGACAGGGAGGGAGAGAGACCCAGTACTTC. It encodes CASSSGGQGGRETQYF. The whole variable domain, remainder taken from reference TRBV9 and TRBJ2-5, is DSGVTQTPKHLITATGQRVTLRCSPRSGDLSVYWYQQSLDQGLQFLIQYYNGEERAKGNILERFSAQQFPDLHSELNLSSLELGDSALYFCASSSGGQGGRETQYFGPGTRLLVL.

This clonotype was counted ten times or more. The chain is built from TRBV29-1 and TRBJ2-7; 10 bases map to TRBD1. Germline trimming cut 6 bases from V and 4 bases from J; bases unmatched to any gene: 9. There are 14 residues in the CDR3. Germline V lookup: CDR1 SQVTM, CDR2 ANQGSEA. Here the CDR3 reads CSVCETGGPYEQYF. The CDR3 DNA sequence: TGCAGCGTCTGCGAGACAGGGGGCCCTTACGAGCAGTACTTC.

This clonotype was seen a few times. The V and J genes are TRBV11-2 and TRBJ1-6; TRBD1 might be the D (6 bases). This CDR3 contains 18 residues. The V and J ends lost 5 bases and 0 bases respectively, with 17 bases between them. Germline V CDR1 and CDR2: SGHAT, FQNNGV. In DNA, the CDR3 is TGTGCCAGCAGCCCCGACCTTCAGGGGAGCTCCTATAATTCACCCCTCCACTTT. Its translation: CASSPDLQGSSYNSPLHF.

This clonotype came up many times. The V gene is TRBV12-3 or TRBV12-4, the J gene TRBJ1-2, with D perhaps TRBD1 (5 bases). This CDR3 has 14 residues. Trimming removed 6 bases at V and 5 bases at J, with 16 bases between. The CDR3 region is CASRQGSPPYGYTF. In DNA, the CDR3 is TGTGCCAGCAGGCAGGGCTCCCCTCCTTATGGCTACACCTTC.

The chain links TRBV12-3 or TRBV12-4 to TRBJ2-7; 8 bases are shared with TRBD2. The CDR3 has 16 amino acids. The ends lost 6 bases at V and 7 bases at J; junction bases unmatched: 17. This CDR3 reads CASSQSAGGRRGEQYF. The CDR3 DNA reads TGTGCCAGCAGCCAAAGCGCGGGGGGCCGAAGGGGGGAGCAGTACTTC.

The table lists this clonotype with a few counts. The chain uses TRBV7-9 and TRBJ2-7; D unclear. Germline CDR1 SEHNR, CDR2 FQNEAQ (reference sequence). The length of the CDR3 is 13 residues. Trimming cost V 4 bases and J 2 bases, with 9 bases left between them. CDR3 DNA: TGTGCCAGCAGCTCAAGCCGACCCTACGAGCAGTACTTC. Amino acids: CASSSSRPYEQYF.

This clonotype is medium-sized by share. This chain connects TRBV12-3 or TRBV12-4 to TRBJ2-1, with D tentatively TRBD1 (6 bases). CDR3 length: 11 residues. V was pared by 5 bases and J by 15 bases, with 14 bases between. The CDR3 DNA reads TGTGCCAGCAGTGCTGCAGGGGATCGGTTCTTC. Amino acids: CASSAAGDRFF.

Here the CDR3 reads CASSQTGQGTSPLHF. The CDR3 DNA reads TGCGCCAGCAGCCAGACCGGACAGGGTACCTCACCCCTCCACTTT. The J gene is TRBJ1-6, the V gene TRBV4-1, with TRBD1 matching over 8 bases. J was trimmed by 10 bases and V by 3 bases; bases with no gene match: 8. The CDR3 is 15 residues long. Per the germline V gene, CDR1 is MGHRA and CDR2 is YSYEKL.

The chain links TRBV2 to TRBJ2-2; 11 bases line up with TRBD2. Germline V gene sequence: CDR1 SNHLY, CDR2 FYNNEI. This CDR3 spans 20 amino acids. V lost 8 bases to trimming and J lost 0 bases; unmatched junction nucleotides: 17. CDR3 in amino acids: CASYHPTGLAESTNTGELFF. The CDR3 bases are TGTGCCAGCTATCACCCGACGGGACTAGCGGAGTCCACGAACACCGGGGAGCTGTTTTTT.

This clonotype was detected ten times or more. The V call is TRBV28, the J call TRBJ2-3; no firm D call. Germline CDR1 reads MDHEN; CDR2 reads SYDVKM. Trimming removed 5 bases at V and 0 bases at J, with 6 bases between. The CDR3 runs 13 residues. CDR3 sequence: CASSLDSTDTQYF. CDR3 in DNA: TGTGCCAGCAGTCTCGACAGCACAGATACGCAGTATTTT.

The chain couples TRBV7-8 to TRBJ2-7; 9 bases match TRBD1. V was clipped by 5 bases and J by 3 bases; unmatched bases: 5. There are 14 residues in the CDR3. Germline V lookup: CDR1 SGHVS, CDR2 FQNEAQ. The CDR3 nucleotides read TGTGCCAGCAGCGGCCGGGACAGGGACTACGAGCAGTACTTC. This codes for CASSGRDRDYEQYF.

This clonotype was found a few times. The chain carries TRBV3-1 and TRBJ2-6; 8 bases agree with TRBD1. V gave up 8 bases and J gave up 0 bases; unmatched junction bases: 9. The CDR3 is made up of 17 amino acids. Germline CDR1 is LGHDT and CDR2 is YNNKEL (reference sequence). CDR3 coding DNA: TGTGCCAGCGCCAAGGGACAGGCTCTCTCTGGGGCCAACGTCCTGACTTTC. As protein: CASAKGQALSGANVLTF. Filled out from reference TRBV3-1 and TRBJ2-6, the complete variable domain reads DTAVSQTPKYLVTQMGNDKSIKCEQNLGHDTMYWYKQDSKKFLKIMFSYNNKELIINETVPNRFSPKSPDKAHLNLHINSLELGDSAVYFCASAKGQALSGANVLTFGAGSRLTVL.

A few counts support this clonotype. This sequence joins TRBV4-3 and TRBJ1-1; D ambiguous. Germline loops: CDR1 LGHNA, CDR2 YSLEER. The CDR3 length is 14 residues. With 0 bases removed from V and 5 bases from J, the gap between germline ends came to 10 bases. CDR3 bases: TGCGCCAGCAGCCAAGATCGGGTAGCTACTGAAGCTTTCTTT. The encoded protein is CASSQDRVATEAFF.

CDR3 sequence: CASSLTGLAVTDTQYF. The CDR3 DNA reads as TGTGCCAGCAGCTTAACGGGACTAGCGGTGACAGATACGCAGTATTTT. The chain has TRBV7-6 and TRBJ2-3; TRBD2 matches at 11 bases. The CDR3 loop spans 16 amino acids. The germline V gene has CDR1 SGHVS and CDR2 FNYEAQ. Unmatched junction bases numbered 4, after V lost 2 bases and J lost 3 bases.

This clonotype was seen at least ten times. This rearrangement joins TRBV12-3 or TRBV12-4 to TRBJ2-7; unclear D gene. The CDR3 length is 14 residues. The ends were cut back, 3 bases at V and 6 bases at J, with 15 bases in the middle. The CDR3 loop is CASSFVHSLGEQYF. The CDR3 DNA follows: TGTGCCAGCAGTTTTGTCCACAGCTTGGGCGAGCAGTACTTC.

The table lists this clonotype with many counts. This sequence joins TRBV12-3 or TRBV12-4 and TRBJ2-7, with D uncertain. This CDR3 contains 13 residues. V lost 4 bases and J 1 base, leaving 8 bases between the germline ends. The CDR3 region is CASSSTVSYEQYF. The CDR3 DNA reads as TGTGCCAGCAGTTCCACAGTATCCTACGAGCAGTACTTC.

A few counts support this clonotype. The V call is TRBV12-3 or TRBV12-4, the J call TRBJ2-1; a weak D match, TRBD1 (5 bases). The CDR3 is 15 residues long. The V and J ends lost 6 bases and 0 bases respectively, with 12 bases between them. CDR3 sequence reads: CASSSDSSSYNEQFF. CDR3 coding DNA: TGTGCCAGCAGCTCAGACAGTAGCTCCTACAATGAGCAGTTCTTC.

This clonotype appeared a few times. The rearrangement links TRBV4-3 to TRBJ2-1; 8 nucleotides match TRBD2. The germline V gene encodes CDR1 LGHNA and CDR2 YSLEER. Trimming removed 0 bases from V and 5 bases from J; junction bases left unmatched: 6. This CDR3 contains 16 residues. The CDR3 loop reads CASSQEKIAGNNEQFF. CDR3 bases: TGCGCCAGCAGCCAAGAGAAAATAGCGGGAAACAATGAGCAGTTCTTC.

This clonotype was counted between two and nine times. The chain is built from TRBV7-8 and TRBJ2-7, with 8 bases that match TRBD1. Germline V gives CDR1 SGHVS, CDR2 FQNEAQ. This CDR3 is 15 amino acids long. With V trimmed by 1 base and J by 4 bases, 6 bases remained unmatched. The CDR3 DNA reads as TGTGCCAGCAGCTTAGGGGCAGGGGGCAAATACGAGCAGTACTTC. Amino acids: CASSLGAGGKYEQYF.

In its sample, this clonotype was seen a few times. The chain couples TRBV15 to TRBJ2-5; no firm D call. The CDR3 is 14 amino acids. Germline CDR1 LNHNV, CDR2 YYDKDF (reference sequence). V gave up 3 bases and J gave up 5 bases, with 13 bases separating them. The DNA for the CDR3 is TGTGCCACCAGCAGGGACCAACTGCGGGAGACCCAGTACTTC. It translates to CATSRDQLRETQYF.

The chain couples TRBV2 to TRBJ2-7; 7 nucleotides match TRBD1. The J segment lost 4 bases and the V segment lost 4 bases, leaving 10 bases of the junction unmatched. Germline CDR1 is SNHLY and CDR2 is FYNNEI. This CDR3 region has 15 residues. In DNA, the CDR3 is TGTGCCAGCAGTGCCCGGGACAGCGACCGGTACGAGCAGTACTTC. Protein: CASSARDSDRYEQYF.